The clone carrying this T cell receptor (beta chain) was detected only once. This CDR3 has 14 residues. Germline V gene lookup returns CDR1 SGDLS and CDR2 YYNGEE. V lost 0 bases, J lost 6 bases, and 10 bases lay in between. The data are from a study of T cells in narcolepsy. The assay was immunoSEQ multiplex PCR, and TCRdb's table has in-frame clones only and misses some. The table lists under 35,000 clones, about four fifths of them singletons, with 2.5% to 3% in the top ten. The sequence derives from a human donor with narcolepsy. Sequenced sample: CD45RA- memory CD4+ T cells from PBMCs. The rearrangement joins TRBV9 to TRBJ1-5; maybe TRBD1 (6 bases). The CDR3 DNA follows: TGTGCCAGCAGCGTAGGGGGGGCAAGTCAGCCCCAGCATTTT. It specifies CASSVGGASQPQHF.